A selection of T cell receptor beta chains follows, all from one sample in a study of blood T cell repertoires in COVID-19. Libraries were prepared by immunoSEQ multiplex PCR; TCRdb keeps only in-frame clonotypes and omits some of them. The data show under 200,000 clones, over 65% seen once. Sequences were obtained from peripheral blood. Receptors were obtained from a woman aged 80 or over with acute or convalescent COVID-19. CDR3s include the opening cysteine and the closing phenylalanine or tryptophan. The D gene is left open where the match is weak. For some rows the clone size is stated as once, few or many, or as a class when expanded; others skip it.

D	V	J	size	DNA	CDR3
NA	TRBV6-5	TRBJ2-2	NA	TGTGCCAGCAGTTACGAGGGCGCGAACACCGGGGAGCTGTTTTTT	CASSYEGANTGELFF
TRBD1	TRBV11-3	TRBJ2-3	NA	TGTGCCAGCAGCTTAGGGGGCACAGGGGGCACAGATACGCAGTATTTT	CASSLGGTGGTDTQYF
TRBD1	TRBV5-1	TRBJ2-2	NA	TGCGCCAGCAGTAAGGACAGGGCGGACACCGGGGAGCTGTTTTTT	CASSKDRADTGELFF
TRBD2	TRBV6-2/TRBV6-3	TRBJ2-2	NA	TGTGCCAGCAGTTACAATCCTAGCGGGAGTTACACCGGGGAGCTGTTTTTT	CASSYNPSGSYTGELFF
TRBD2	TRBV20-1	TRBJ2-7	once	TGCAGTGCTAGTCCGGGACTAGCCTCCTACGAGCAGTACTTC	CSASPGLASYEQYF
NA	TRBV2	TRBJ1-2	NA	TGTGCCAGCAGTGAGAACAGGGCTGGCTACACCTTC	CASSENRAGYTF
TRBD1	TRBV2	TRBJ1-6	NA	TGTGCCAGCAGTGAGGAGGGGACAGTGACAGGGTCACCCCTCCACTTT	CASSEEGTVTGSPLHF
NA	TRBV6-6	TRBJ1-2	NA	TGTGCCAGCAGTGGCCCCGGAGACCGAAAGGGAGACACCTTC	CASSGPGDRKGDTF
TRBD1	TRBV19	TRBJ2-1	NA	TGTGCGAGTACGGGGACAGGGACCTACAATGAGCAGTTCTTC	CASTGTGTYNEQFF
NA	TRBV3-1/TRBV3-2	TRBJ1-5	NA	TGTGCCAGCAGCCAAGGTGAAAGAGATCAGCCCCAGCATTTT	CASSQGERDQPQHF
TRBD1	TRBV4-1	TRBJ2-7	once	TGCGCCAGCAGCCAAGCTTTGGCTTCATTAGGCGGGACAGGGATTCCTGGCGAGCAGTACTTC	CASSQALASLGGTGIPGEQYF
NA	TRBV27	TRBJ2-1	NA	TGTGCCAGCAGCCCCTCCGGGGACTCCTACAATGAGCAGTTCTTC	CASSPSGDSYNEQFF
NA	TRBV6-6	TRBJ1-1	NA	TGTGCCAGCAGTCACAGATCACAGGGAAACACTGAAGCTTTCTTT	CASSHRSQGNTEAFF
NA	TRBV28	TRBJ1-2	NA	TGTGCCAGCAGTTTGGACAGCTCCATCTATGGCTACACCTTC	CASSLDSSIYGYTF
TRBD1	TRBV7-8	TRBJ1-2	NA	TGTGCCAGCAGCTCCCTTGACGGGACGGACAGGGGTGTCTATGGCTACACCTTC	CASSSLDGTDRGVYGYTF
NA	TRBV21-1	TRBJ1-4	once	TGTGCCAGCAGCCGGGTCGAGGTGAGACAGGGAAGGAAAAAACTGTTTTTT	CASSRVEVRQGRKKLFF
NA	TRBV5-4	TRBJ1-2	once	TGTGCCAGCAGCCCCCCAAGCCACTATGGCTACACCTTC	CASSPPSHYGYTF
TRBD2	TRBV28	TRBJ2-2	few	TGTGCCAGCAACCGCTCTATCCGCGGGGGTGTCAAGATTTTT	CASNRSIRGGVKIF
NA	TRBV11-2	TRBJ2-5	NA	TGTGCCAGCAGCTTAGGTCTACAAGAGACCCAGTACTTC	CASSLGLQETQYF
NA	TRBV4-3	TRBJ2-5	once	TGCGCCAGCAGCCAAGATCACAGGGTGAGGGAGACCCAGTACTTC	CASSQDHRVRETQYF
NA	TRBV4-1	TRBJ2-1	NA	TGCGCCAGCTCCCTACTAGTGAGCTCCTACAATGAGCAGTTCTTC	CASSLLVSSYNEQFF
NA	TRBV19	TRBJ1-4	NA	TGTGCCAGTAGTATGACGCAGGGCTGGGGAGAAAAACTGTTTTTT	CASSMTQGWGEKLFF
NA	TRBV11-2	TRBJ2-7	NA	TGTGCCAGCAGCTTAGGTCAGGGGATGATGGCCGAGCAGTACTTC	CASSLGQGMMAEQYF
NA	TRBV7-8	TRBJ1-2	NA	TGTGCCAGCAGCCCCGGGAACAGCCCCTATGGCTACACCTTC	CASSPGNSPYGYTF
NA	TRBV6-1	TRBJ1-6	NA	TGTGCCAGCAGTGAAGCCTGGGGGGTAGGGTCACCCCTCCACTTT	CASSEAWGVGSPLHF
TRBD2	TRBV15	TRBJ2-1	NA	TGTGCCACCAGTCCAGGACTAGCGGACCACAATGAGCAGTTCTTC	CATSPGLADHNEQFF
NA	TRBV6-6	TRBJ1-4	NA	TGTGCCAGCAGTCCAACTGGGGGGACGGGTGAAAAACTGTTTTTT	CASSPTGGTGEKLFF
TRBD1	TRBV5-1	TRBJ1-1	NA	TGCGCCAGCAGCCCACTACAGGGGGCGAACACTGAAGCTTTCTTT	CASSPLQGANTEAFF
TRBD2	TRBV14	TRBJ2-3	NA	TGTGCCAGCAGCCAAAATAGCGGGAGAGGAGATACGCAGTATTTT	CASSQNSGRGDTQYF
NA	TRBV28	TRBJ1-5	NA	TGTGCCAGCAGTTTTAGCACGGGTCAGCCCCAGCATTTT	CASSFSTGQPQHF
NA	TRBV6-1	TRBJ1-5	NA	TGTGCCAGCAGTGAACTTACGGTCAATCAGCCCCAGCATTTT	CASSELTVNQPQHF
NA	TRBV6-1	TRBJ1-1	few	TGTGCCAGCAGTGAAAGTTGGGAGACTGAAGCTTTCTTT	CASSESWETEAFF
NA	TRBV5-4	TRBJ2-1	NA	TGTGCCAGCAGCGACGCGGGTTTCTACAATGAGCAGTTCTTC	CASSDAGFYNEQFF
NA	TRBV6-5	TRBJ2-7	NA	TGTGCCAGCAGTTCACAGGTGACCGAGCAGTACTTC	CASSSQVTEQYF
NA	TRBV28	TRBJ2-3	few	TGTGCCAGTATCCCTTCCGGAGTAGATACGCAGTATTTT	CASIPSGVDTQYF
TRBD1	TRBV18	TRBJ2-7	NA	TGTGCCAGCTCGTTCGGACAGGGGGCGAGCGACGAGCAGTACTTC	CASSFGQGASDEQYF
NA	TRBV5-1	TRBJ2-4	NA	TGCGCCAGCAGCTTGGCCCCCGACAGGAACATTCAGTACTTC	CASSLAPDRNIQYF
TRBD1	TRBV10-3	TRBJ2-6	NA	TGTGCCATCAGTCAGACAGGGGAAGGGGCCAACGTCCTGACTTTC	CAISQTGEGANVLTF
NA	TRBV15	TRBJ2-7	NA	TGTGCCACCAGCAGTAGTAGGTGGGCCGAGCAGTACTTC	CATSSSRWAEQYF
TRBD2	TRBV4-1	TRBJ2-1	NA	TGCGCCAGCAGCCAAGGGTTGGGGACTAGCGGGAGTAATGAGCAGTTCTTC	CASSQGLGTSGSNEQFF
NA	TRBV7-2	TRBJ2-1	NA	TGTGCCAGCAGCTTGCCTAGCGATGAGCAGTTCTTC	CASSLPSDEQFF
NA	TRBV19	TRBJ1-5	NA	TGTGCCAGTAGTGGGGAGCCTAATCAGCCCCAGCATTTT	CASSGEPNQPQHF
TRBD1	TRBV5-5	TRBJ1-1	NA	TGTGCCAGCAGCGGACAGGGTAACACTGAAGCTTTCTTT	CASSGQGNTEAFF
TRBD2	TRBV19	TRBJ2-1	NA	TGTGCCAGTAGTATAGGTCCAGCGGGAGACTCCAAGCAGTTCTTC	CASSIGPAGDSKQFF
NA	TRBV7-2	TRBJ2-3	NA	TGTGCCAGCAGTTACGCCGGGACAGATACGCAGTATTTT	CASSYAGTDTQYF
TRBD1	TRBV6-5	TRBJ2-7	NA	TGTGCCAGCAGTTACGGAACCGGGACAGAGAACTACGAGCAGTACTTC	CASSYGTGTENYEQYF
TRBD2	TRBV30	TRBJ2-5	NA	TGTGCCTGGAGCGGCGGGAGGCTTCAAGAGACCCAGTACTTC	CAWSGGRLQETQYF
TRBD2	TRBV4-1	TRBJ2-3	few	TGCGCCAGCAGCCAACCCGCCTTGGCCACTAGCGGACCCACAGATACGCAGTATTTT	CASSQPALATSGPTDTQYF
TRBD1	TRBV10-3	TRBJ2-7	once	TGTGCCATCCGAGGGGGGACAGGGAGATCTCCTGCCTACGAGCAGTACTTC	CAIRGGTGRSPAYEQYF
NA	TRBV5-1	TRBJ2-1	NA	TGCGCCAGCAGCTTGCGCGGGACAGCCCCTTTGGATGAGCAGTTCTTC	CASSLRGTAPLDEQFF
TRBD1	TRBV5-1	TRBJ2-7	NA	TGCGCCAGCGGATCCGGGACAGGGTCGTTCGAGCAGTACTTC	CASGSGTGSFEQYF
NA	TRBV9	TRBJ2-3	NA	TGTGCCAGCAGCGTAGGGGGCAGCACAGATACGCAGTATTTT	CASSVGGSTDTQYF
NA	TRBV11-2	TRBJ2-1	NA	TGTGCCAGCAGCTTAACACGTTACAATGAGCAGTTCTTC	CASSLTRYNEQFF
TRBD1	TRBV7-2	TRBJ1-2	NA	TGTGCCAGCAGCCACCCGGACAGGGGTTATGGCTACACCTTC	CASSHPDRGYGYTF
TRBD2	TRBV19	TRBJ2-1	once	TGTGCCAGTAGAGTCGCTAGCGGGAGGGCCGGGCAGTTCTTC	CASRVASGRAGQFF
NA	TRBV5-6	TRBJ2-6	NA	TGTGCCAGCAGCTTGGGTAGCTCTGGGGCCAACGTCCTGACTTTC	CASSLGSSGANVLTF